The 29 T cell receptor beta chains below all came from one sample that was sequenced in a study of shared clonotypes between healthy human individuals. Data came from immunoSEQ multiplex PCR; TCRdb stores just in-frame clones and leaves some out. This sample yields around 1 million clones, of which more than 75% are seen a single time; around 1.4% belongs to the top ten. The sequenced sample consisted of memory CD4+ T cells sorted from blood. Subset in this sample: CD45RA-negative fraction. These receptors all come from a man between 18 and 35 years old in good health.

A remark on this clone: This specimen includes other DNA sequences encoding the same CDR3. The J gene is TRBJ2-1, the V gene TRBV5-1; the D is unclear. CDR1 is SGHRS and CDR2 is YFSETQ in the germline V gene. The CDR3 is made up of 11 amino acids. Trimming left V 3 bases short and J 5 bases short, with 3 bases between. The CDR3 region is CASSSNNEQFF. CDR3 DNA sequence: TGCGCCAGCAGCTCAAACAATGAGCAGTTCTTC.

This clone was observed a single time. The chain joins TRBV19 to TRBJ1-2; tentatively, D is TRBD1 (5 bases). Trimming stripped 6 bases from V and 8 bases from J, with 28 bases between. The CDR3 spans 17 residues. Per germline, CDR1 LNHDA and CDR2 SQIVND (reference sequence). The CDR3 loop reads CASSNPGAKGHLAGYTF. Here the CDR3 DNA reads TGTGCCAGTAGCAACCCCGGGGCGAAGGGTCATTTGGCCGGCTACACCTTC.

The chain is built from TRBV4-2 and TRBJ2-7; TRBD2 matches at 7 bases. From germline, CDR1 is LGHNA and CDR2 YNFKEQ. Trimming at V came to 1 base and at J to 3 bases, leaving 9 bases not matched to a gene. The CDR3 has 16 amino acids. The CDR3 here is CASSQGASGEVYEQYF. The CDR3 DNA is TGTGCCAGCAGCCAAGGGGCCAGCGGGGAGGTCTACGAGCAGTACTTC.

For this clone: Within the sample, other DNA sequences also encode this same CDR3. This chain joins TRBV7-9 and TRBJ2-7; the D gene is possibly TRBD2 (5 bases). CDR1 and CDR2 from the germline V gene are SEHNR and FQNEAQ (reference sequence). This CDR3 is 14 amino acids long. Trimming took off 2 bases at V and 0 bases at J, with 8 bases between the two ends. The CDR3 protein is CASSLSGGSYEQYF. The CDR3 DNA is TGTGCCAGCAGCTTATCTGGAGGCTCCTACGAGCAGTACTTC.

The chain combines TRBV27 with TRBJ1-3; weak D call: TRBD1 (5 bases). The V and J ends lost 4 bases and 0 bases respectively, with 16 bases between them. The CDR3 consists of 17 residues. Germline assignment: CDR1 MNHEY and CDR2 SMNVEV (reference sequence). The CDR3 is CASSSGGGGTSGNTIYF. CDR3 sequence (DNA): TGTGCCAGCAGTTCCGGTGGTGGGGGGACCTCTGGAAACACCATATATTTT.

The gene calls are TRBV10-2 and TRBJ1-6; possibly TRBD1 for D (5 bases). Germline CDR1 reads WSHSY; CDR2 reads SAAADI. Trimming left V 8 bases short and J 5 bases short, with 10 bases between. CDR3 length: 13 amino acids. The CDR3 loop is CASGTGNNSPLHF. As DNA, the CDR3 is TGCGCCAGCGGGACGGGGAATAATTCACCCCTCCACTTT.

The rearrangement uses TRBV30 and TRBJ2-2; 7 bases match TRBD1. Germline-derived CDR1 and CDR2 are GTSNPN and SVGIG (reference sequence). Trimming removed 5 bases from V and 4 bases from J; junction bases left unmatched: 4. The CDR3 has 13 residues. The CDR3 DNA reads TGTGCCTGGGATCGACAGGGCACCGGGGAGCTGTTTTTT. Encoded protein: CAWDRQGTGELFF.

This chain's CDR3 is CASSATGAPTNEKLFF. The CDR3, as DNA: TGTGCCAGCAGTGCGACAGGGGCCCCAACTAATGAAAAACTGTTTTTT. This chain links TRBV2 with TRBJ1-4, with TRBD1 identical over 8 bases. With 4 bases clipped from V and 0 bases from J, the junction kept 4 bases outside the gene matches. The CDR3 totals 16 residues. The V gene's germline CDR1 is SNHLY and CDR2 FYNNEI. Supplemented by reference TRBV2 and TRBJ1-4, the full variable domain reads EPEVTQTPSHQVTQMGQEVILRCVPISNHLYFYWYRQILGQKVEFLVSFYNNEISEKSEIFDDQFSVERPDGSNFTLKIRSTKLEDSAMYFCASSATGAPTNEKLFFGSGTQLSVL.

This chain links TRBV6-1 with TRBJ1-2; the D is unclear. Per the germline V gene, CDR1 is MNHNS and CDR2 is SASEGT. Trimming took off 1 base at V and 2 bases at J, with 8 bases between the two ends. This CDR3 comprises 14 residues. The CDR3 bases are TGTGCCAGCAGTGAAGGCCAGCAAAACTATGGCTACACCTTC. It specifies CASSEGQQNYGYTF.

The V call is TRBV11-2, the J call TRBJ2-1, with 8 bases that match TRBD1. J gave up 4 bases and V 5 bases, and 7 bases lay outside the gene matches. Germline V gene sequence: CDR1 SGHAT, CDR2 FQNNGV. CDR3 size: 15 residues. CDR3 sequence: CASSHRDRPYNEQFF. The DNA of the CDR3 is TGTGCCAGCAGCCACCGGGACAGGCCGTACAATGAGCAGTTCTTC.

V gene TRBV30 combines with J gene TRBJ2-2; D remains unclear. The V end was cut by 2 bases, the J end by 4 bases, with 5 bases between. Germline CDR1 GTSNPN, CDR2 SVGIG (reference sequence). The CDR3 length is 12 residues. The CDR3 DNA reads as TGTGCCTGGAGTTCGGGCACCGGGGAGCTGTTTTTT. Protein: CAWSSGTGELFF.

The V and J genes are TRBV10-3 and TRBJ1-2; TRBD1 matches 9 bases. The CDR3 consists of 14 residues. The junction had 12 bases not matched to a gene; V was cut back by 11 bases and J by 5 bases. Germline CDR1 and CDR2: ENHRY and SYGVKD. Written as DNA, the CDR3 is TGTGCCTCCGACAATCACAGGGGGCAGTATGGCTACACCTTC. Its protein product is CASDNHRGQYGYTF.

This clone was counted a few times. The chain uses TRBV2 and TRBJ1-1, with unresolved D. Trimming took 1 base from V and 5 from J, leaving 14 bases between them. Per the germline V gene, CDR1 is SNHLY and CDR2 is FYNNEI. The CDR3 runs 15 residues. CDR3 amino acids: CASSEGGGMGTEAFF. The CDR3 nucleotides read TGTGCCAGCAGTGAAGGTGGAGGGATGGGGACTGAAGCTTTCTTT.

J is TRBJ2-7 and V is TRBV19; no clear D gene. Germline V lookup: CDR1 LNHDA, CDR2 SQIVND (reference sequence). V lost 5 bases, J lost 7 bases, and 18 bases lay in between. The CDR3 has 14 residues. The CDR3 DNA follows: TGTGCCAGTAGTCTCACTACGAGAATATGGGAGCAGTACTTC. It specifies CASSLTTRIWEQYF.

V usage is TRBV9 and J usage is TRBJ1-3, with D possibly being TRBD1 (5 bases). Trimming pared 8 bases from V and 0 bases from J, leaving 9 bases between. This CDR3 is built from 13 residues. From germline, CDR1 is SGDLS and CDR2 YYNGEE. CDR3 nucleotides: TGTGCCAGTGCCAGGGACTCTGGAAACACCATATATTTT. Translating it yields CASARDSGNTIYF. The full variable domain, its missing parts supplied by reference TRBV9 and TRBJ1-3, is DSGVTQTPKHLITATGQRVTLRCSPRSGDLSVYWYQQSLDQGLQFLIQYYNGEERAKGNILERFSAQQFPDLHSELNLSSLELGDSALYFCASARDSGNTIYFGEGSWLTVV.

This chain joins TRBV30 and TRBJ2-7; D unresolved. The CDR3 length is 12 residues. The V end lost 2 bases, the J end lost 2 bases, and 7 bases lay between the germline ends. Germline V gives CDR1 GTSNPN, CDR2 SVGIG (reference sequence). The CDR3 region is CAWSPRAYEQYF. In DNA form, the CDR3 reads TGTGCCTGGAGTCCCCGGGCCTACGAGCAGTACTTC.

The rearrangement joins TRBV5-1 to TRBJ1-5; no clear D. V was shortened by 3 bases and J by 1 base, with 8 bases between the two germline ends. CDR3 size: 14 residues. Germline V lookup: CDR1 SGHRS, CDR2 YFSETQ. The CDR3: CASSYEGSNQPQHF. As DNA, the CDR3 is TGCGCCAGCAGCTATGAGGGCAGCAATCAGCCCCAGCATTTT.

This clone was recorded only once. CDR3 sequence (DNA): TGTGCCATGCAATCCGAAAGAGGGACTGAAGCTTTCTTT. Amino acid sequence: CAMQSERGTEAFF. The chain uses TRBV2 and TRBJ1-1; no reliable D call. The V gene's germline CDR1 is SNHLY and CDR2 FYNNEI. Trimming left V 10 bases short and J 5 bases short, with 17 bases between. This CDR3 has 13 amino acids. The full variable domain, its missing parts supplied by reference TRBV2 and TRBJ1-1, is EPEVTQTPSHQVTQMGQEVILRCVPISNHLYFYWYRQILGQKVEFLVSFYNNEISEKSEIFDDQFSVERPDGSNFTLKIRSTKLEDSAMYFCAMQSERGTEAFFGQGTRLTVV.

This clone was picked up a small number of times. This sequence joins TRBV21-1 and TRBJ1-1. TRBV21-1 is listed as a pseudogene. The CDR3 covers 13 residues. This CDR3 reads CASTLLRATEAFF. The CDR3 DNA sequence: TGTGCCAGCACCCTGTTGAGGGCCACTGAAGCTTTCTTT.

The chain couples TRBV5-1 to TRBJ1-1; D is ambiguous. V lost 0 bases to trimming and J lost 11 bases, with 20 bases between them. Germline V gene data show CDR1 as SGHRS and CDR2 as YFSETQ. This CDR3 spans 15 amino acids. The CDR3 DNA sequence: TGCGCCAGCAGCTTGGACGGAACATCTCAGGTGAGGGCTTTCTTT. Encoded protein: CASSLDGTSQVRAFF. The full variable domain, its missing parts supplied by reference TRBV5-1 and TRBJ1-1, is KAGVTQTPRYLIKTRGQQVTLSCSPISGHRSVSWYQQTPGQGLQFLFEYFSETQRNKGNFPGRFSGRQFSNSRSEMNVSTLELGDSALYLCASSLDGTSQVRAFFGQGTRLTVV.

The CDR3 nucleotides are TGTGCCAGCAGCTTCTCAGGGGCGAACACTGAAGCTTTCTTT. This codes for CASSFSGANTEAFF. The gene calls are TRBV5-4 and TRBJ1-1; a weak D match, TRBD1 (6 bases). Looked up from germline, CDR1 is SGHNT and CDR2 is YYREEE (reference sequence). V lost 2 bases and J lost 1, with 9 bases in between. The CDR3 runs 14 residues.

The V and J genes are TRBV7-2 and TRBJ2-3; D is perhaps TRBD2 (6 bases). The CDR3 covers 15 residues. Trimming took 3 bases from V and 1 from J, leaving 11 bases between them. In germline, CDR1 is SGHTA, CDR2 FQGNSA. CDR3 nucleotides: TGTGCCAGCAGCTTTCGGAGGGCCGGCACAGATACGCAGTATTTT. Translating gives CASSFRRAGTDTQYF.

The chain employs TRBV10-3 and TRBJ2-1; the match to TRBD1 covers 9 bases. The trim removed 9 bases at V and 5 bases at J, leaving 8 bases unmatched. CDR3 length: 14 amino acids. Germline-derived CDR1 and CDR2 are ENHRY and SYGVKD. The CDR3: CAILPGQGNNEQFF. The CDR3 DNA reads as TGTGCCATACTACCGGGACAGGGTAACAATGAGCAGTTCTTC.

The chain combines TRBV11-2 with TRBJ2-7; weak D call: TRBD1 (5 bases). The CDR3 extends over 12 amino acids. Germline CDR1 is SGHAT and CDR2 is FQNNGV. V lost 4 bases to trimming and J lost 6 bases, with 10 bases between them. DNA for the CDR3: TGTGCCAGCAGCTCCGACAGACGCGAGCAGTACTTC. Protein sequence: CASSSDRREQYF.

With regard to this clone: This sample also contains other DNA sequences that code for the same CDR3. J is TRBJ1-1 and V is TRBV7-2; the match to TRBD1 covers 7 bases. This CDR3 comprises 14 residues. V gave up 5 bases and J gave up 0 bases; unmatched junction bases: 3. The V gene's germline CDR1 is SGHTA and CDR2 FQGNSA. CDR3 nucleotide sequence: TGTGCCAGCAGCCGGGACAGCTTGAACACTGAAGCTTTCTTT. It encodes CASSRDSLNTEAFF.

The chain has TRBV6-6 and TRBJ2-7; D is undetermined. Germline V gene sequence: CDR1 MNHNY, CDR2 SVGAGI (reference sequence). The CDR3 runs 11 residues. Trimming shortened V by 6 bases and J by 5 bases, and 8 bases separated the two germline ends. Here the CDR3 DNA reads TGTGCCAGCAGCGAGGTCGACGAGCAGTACTTC. It codes for CASSEVDEQYF.

This sequence joins TRBV10-3 and TRBJ2-7; no firm D call. Germline V gene sequence: CDR1 ENHRY, CDR2 SYGVKD. This CDR3 contains 15 residues. V was pared by 0 bases and J by 0 bases, with 9 bases between. The CDR3 loop reads CAISESEVSSYEQYF. CDR3 in DNA: TGTGCCATCAGTGAGTCTGAGGTCTCCTCCTACGAGCAGTACTTC.

The count of this clone is one. V gene TRBV6-5 combines with J gene TRBJ1-2, with D perhaps TRBD1 (6 bases). The CDR3 consists of 13 residues. Germline-derived CDR1 and CDR2 are MNHEY and SVGAGI. The V end lost 5 bases, the J end lost 7 bases, and 14 bases lay between the germline ends. The chain's CDR3 is CASSRDTQSGYTF. CDR3 DNA sequence: TGTGCCAGCAGTCGGGACACCCAATCTGGCTACACCTTC.

The chain carries TRBV29-1 and TRBJ2-2; D ambiguous. Trimming pared 7 bases from V and 4 bases from J, leaving 16 bases between. The CDR3 runs 14 residues. The germline V gene has CDR1 SQVTM and CDR2 ANQGSEA. This CDR3 reads CSAQSPSGTGELFF. CDR3 coding DNA: TGCAGCGCACAGAGCCCCTCGGGCACCGGGGAGCTGTTTTTT.